This TCR beta chain was captured by sequencing in a study of blood T cells in healthy people across ages. Findings and limits, study-wide: Since the PBMCs were unsorted, naive and antigen-experienced cells could not be conclusively compared. In long-lived donors, naive CD4+ cell counts and diversity exceeded those of aged donors.

Then a second PCR, running roughly 6 to 12 cycles, was carried out with a sample-barcoded 5' primer and a J-beta primer mix. Every cDNA was tagged by a template-switch adaptor with 12 random nucleotides. Via MiXCR, TCRdb re-called the 5' RACE reads, giving one row per CDR3 protein. The table lists about 1.6 million distinct CDR3 sequences, approximately 32% of them singletons. The CDR3 is 12 residues long. Germline-derived CDR1 and CDR2 are DFQATT and SNEGSKA (reference sequence). A remark on this clonotype: The antigen is undetermined.

Each individual donor underwent a draw of approximately 9.6 milliliters of peripheral blood. The chain recombines TRBV20-1 with TRBJ2-7, with TRBD2 matching 9 bases. The origin of this receptor is a woman younger than 45 in good health. Specimen: blood. The CDR3 DNA reads as TGCAGGGGCAAGACTAGCGGATACGAGCAGTACTTC. It encodes CRGKTSGYEQYF.